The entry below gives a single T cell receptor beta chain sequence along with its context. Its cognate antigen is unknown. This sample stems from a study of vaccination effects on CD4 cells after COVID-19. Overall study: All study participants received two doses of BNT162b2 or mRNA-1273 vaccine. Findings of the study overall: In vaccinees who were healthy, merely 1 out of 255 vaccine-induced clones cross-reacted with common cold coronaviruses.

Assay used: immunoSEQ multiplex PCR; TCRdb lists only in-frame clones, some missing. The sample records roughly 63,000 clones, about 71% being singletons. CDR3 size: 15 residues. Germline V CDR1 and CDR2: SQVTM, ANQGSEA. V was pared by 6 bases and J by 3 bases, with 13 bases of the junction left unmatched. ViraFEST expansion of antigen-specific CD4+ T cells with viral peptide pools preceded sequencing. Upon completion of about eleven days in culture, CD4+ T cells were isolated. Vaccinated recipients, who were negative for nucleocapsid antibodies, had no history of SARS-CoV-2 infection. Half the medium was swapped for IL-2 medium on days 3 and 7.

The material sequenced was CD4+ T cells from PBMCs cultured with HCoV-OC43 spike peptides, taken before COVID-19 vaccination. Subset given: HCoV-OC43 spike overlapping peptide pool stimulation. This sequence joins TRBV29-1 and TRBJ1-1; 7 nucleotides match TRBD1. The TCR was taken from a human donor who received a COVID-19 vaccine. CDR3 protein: CSVPTGASVDTEAFF. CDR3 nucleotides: TGCAGCGTCCCTACAGGGGCCTCTGTGGACACTGAAGCTTTCTTT.